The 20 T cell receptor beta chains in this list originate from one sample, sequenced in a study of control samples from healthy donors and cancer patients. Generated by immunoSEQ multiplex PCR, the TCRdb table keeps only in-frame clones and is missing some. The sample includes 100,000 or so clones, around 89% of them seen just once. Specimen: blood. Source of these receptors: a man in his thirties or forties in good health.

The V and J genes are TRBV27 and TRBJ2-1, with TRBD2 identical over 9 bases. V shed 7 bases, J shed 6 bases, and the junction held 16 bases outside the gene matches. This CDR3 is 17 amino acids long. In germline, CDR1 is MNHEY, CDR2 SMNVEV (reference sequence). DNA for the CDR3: TGTGCCAGCACCCCAGGGTGGGTCGGGACTAGCCCCAATGAGCAGTTCTTC. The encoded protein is CASTPGWVGTSPNEQFF.

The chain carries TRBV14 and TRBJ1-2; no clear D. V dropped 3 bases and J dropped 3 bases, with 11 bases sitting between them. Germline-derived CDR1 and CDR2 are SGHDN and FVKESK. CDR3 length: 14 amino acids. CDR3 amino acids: CASSHSTAYYGYTF. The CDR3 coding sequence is TGTGCCAGCAGCCACAGTACAGCCTACTATGGCTACACCTTC.

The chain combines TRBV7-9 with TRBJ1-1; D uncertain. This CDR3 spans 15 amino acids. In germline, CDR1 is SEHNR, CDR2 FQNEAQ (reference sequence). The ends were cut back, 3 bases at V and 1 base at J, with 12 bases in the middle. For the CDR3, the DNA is TGTGCCAGCAGCTTTGGTAGAACGCCGAACACTGAAGCTTTCTTT. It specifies CASSFGRTPNTEAFF.

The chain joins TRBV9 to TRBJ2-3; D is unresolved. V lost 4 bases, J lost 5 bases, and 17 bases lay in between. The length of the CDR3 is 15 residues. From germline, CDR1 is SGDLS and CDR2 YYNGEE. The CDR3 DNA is TGTGCCAGCAGCCAACTCGGCGCTTCCTTAGATACGCAGTATTTT. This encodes CASSQLGASLDTQYF.

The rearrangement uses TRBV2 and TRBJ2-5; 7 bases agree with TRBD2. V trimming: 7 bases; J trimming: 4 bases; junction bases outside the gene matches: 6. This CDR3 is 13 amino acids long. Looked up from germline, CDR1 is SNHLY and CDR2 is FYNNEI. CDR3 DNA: TGTGCCAGCATGCGGGGGATGGGAGAGACCCAGTACTTC. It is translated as CASMRGMGETQYF.

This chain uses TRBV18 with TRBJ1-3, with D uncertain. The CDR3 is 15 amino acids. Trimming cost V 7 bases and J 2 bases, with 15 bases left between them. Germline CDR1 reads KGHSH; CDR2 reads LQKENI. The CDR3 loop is CASLAVAGTGNTIYF. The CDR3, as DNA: TGTGCCAGCTTAGCGGTCGCGGGTACTGGAAACACCATATATTTT. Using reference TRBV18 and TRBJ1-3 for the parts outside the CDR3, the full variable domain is NAGVMQNPRHLVRRRGQEARLRCSPMKGHSHVYWYRQLPEEGLKFMVYLQKENIIDESGMPKERFSAEFPKEGPSILRIQQVVRGDSAAYFCASLAVAGTGNTIYFGEGSWLTVV.

In DNA, the CDR3 is TGTGCCAGCAGGCGGGGGGGCTCCGCGAACACCGGGGAGCTGTTTTTT. Protein sequence: CASRRGGSANTGELFF. The gene calls are TRBV9 and TRBJ2-2, with 9 bases lining up with TRBD2. Germline CDR1 and CDR2: SGDLS and YYNGEE. This CDR3 has 16 residues. With 5 bases clipped from V and 0 bases from J, the junction kept 5 bases outside the gene matches.

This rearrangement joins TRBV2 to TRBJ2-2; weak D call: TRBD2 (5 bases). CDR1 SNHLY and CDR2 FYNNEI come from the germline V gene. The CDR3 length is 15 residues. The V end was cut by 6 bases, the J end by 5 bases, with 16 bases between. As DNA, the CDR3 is TGTGCCAGCAGAGTAACGGGGAAAGGGACCGGGGAGCTGTTTTTT. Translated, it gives CASRVTGKGTGELFF. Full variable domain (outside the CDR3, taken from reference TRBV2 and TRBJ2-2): EPEVTQTPSHQVTQMGQEVILRCVPISNHLYFYWYRQILGQKVEFLVSFYNNEISEKSEIFDDQFSVERPDGSNFTLKIRSTKLEDSAMYFCASRVTGKGTGELFFGEGSRLTVL.

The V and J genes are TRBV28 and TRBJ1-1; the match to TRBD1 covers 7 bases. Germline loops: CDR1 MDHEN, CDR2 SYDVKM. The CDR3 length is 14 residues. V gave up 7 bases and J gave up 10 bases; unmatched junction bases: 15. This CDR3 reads CASIGTVSIEGAFF. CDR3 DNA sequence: TGTGCCAGCATTGGGACAGTCTCTATTGAGGGAGCTTTCTTT.

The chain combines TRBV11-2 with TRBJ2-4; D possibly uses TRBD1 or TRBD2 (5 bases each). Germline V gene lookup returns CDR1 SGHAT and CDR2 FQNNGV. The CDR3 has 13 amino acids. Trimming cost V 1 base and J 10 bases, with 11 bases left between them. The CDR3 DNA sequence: TGTGCCAGCAGCTTAGCTGGGGGATCGATTCAGTACTTC. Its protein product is CASSLAGGSIQYF. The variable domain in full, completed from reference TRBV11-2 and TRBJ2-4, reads EAGVAQSPRYKIIEKRQSVAFWCNPISGHATLYWYQQILGQGPKLLIQFQNNGVVDDSQLPKDRFSAERLKGVDSTLKIQPAKLEDSAVYLCASSLAGGSIQYFGAGTRLSVL.

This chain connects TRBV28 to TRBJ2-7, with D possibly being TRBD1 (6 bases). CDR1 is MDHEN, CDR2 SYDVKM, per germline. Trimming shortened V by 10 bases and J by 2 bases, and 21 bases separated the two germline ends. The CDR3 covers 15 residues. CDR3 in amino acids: CANPWGTHVPYEQYF. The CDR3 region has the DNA TGTGCCAACCCGTGGGGGACACACGTCCCCTACGAGCAGTACTTC.

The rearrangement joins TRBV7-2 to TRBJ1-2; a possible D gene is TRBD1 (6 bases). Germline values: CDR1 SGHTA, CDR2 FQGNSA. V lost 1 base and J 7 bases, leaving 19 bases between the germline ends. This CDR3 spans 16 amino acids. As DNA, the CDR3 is TGTGCCAGCAGCTTAGGTCTTTCGCTGGGACAAGGTGGCTACACCTTC. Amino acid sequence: CASSLGLSLGQGGYTF.

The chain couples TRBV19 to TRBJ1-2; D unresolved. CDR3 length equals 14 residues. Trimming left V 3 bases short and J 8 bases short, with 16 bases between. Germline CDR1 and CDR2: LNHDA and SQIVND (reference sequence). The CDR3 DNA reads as TGTGCCAGTAGTATCTCGATGGTGACCCAGGGCTACACCTTC. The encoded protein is CASSISMVTQGYTF.

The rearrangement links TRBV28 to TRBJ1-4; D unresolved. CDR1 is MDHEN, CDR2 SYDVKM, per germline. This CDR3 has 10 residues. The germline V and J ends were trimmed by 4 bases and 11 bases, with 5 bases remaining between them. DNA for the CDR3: TGTGCCAGCAGTTCCGGGAAACTGTTTTTT. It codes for CASSSGKLFF.

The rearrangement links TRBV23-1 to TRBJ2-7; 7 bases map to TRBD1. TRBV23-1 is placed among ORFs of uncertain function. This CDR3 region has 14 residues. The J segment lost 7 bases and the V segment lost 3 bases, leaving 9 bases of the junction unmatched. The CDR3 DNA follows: TGCGCCAGCAGTCAGCCGACAGGGTCTCGGGAGCAGTACTTC. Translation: CASSQPTGSREQYF.

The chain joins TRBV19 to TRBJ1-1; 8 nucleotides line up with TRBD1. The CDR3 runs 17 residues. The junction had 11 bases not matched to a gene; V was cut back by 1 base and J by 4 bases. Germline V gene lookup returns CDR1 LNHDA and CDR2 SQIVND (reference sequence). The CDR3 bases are TGTGCCAGTAGTATAGGTACCGGACAGGGAAGGATCACTGAAGCTTTCTTT. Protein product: CASSIGTGQGRITEAFF.

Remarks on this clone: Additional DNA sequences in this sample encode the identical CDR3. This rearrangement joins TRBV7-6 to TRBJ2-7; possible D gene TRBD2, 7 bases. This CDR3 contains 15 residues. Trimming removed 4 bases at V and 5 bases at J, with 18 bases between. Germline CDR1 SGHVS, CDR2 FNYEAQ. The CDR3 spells CASSSMGGGADEQYF. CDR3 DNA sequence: TGTGCCAGCAGCTCAATGGGTGGGGGGGCCGACGAGCAGTACTTC.

As DNA, the CDR3 is TGTGCCAGTAGTTTTCTAGCGGGATTGAATGAGCAGTTCTTC. Residues: CASSFLAGLNEQFF. The V gene is TRBV19, the J gene TRBJ2-1; 9 bases agree with TRBD2. The length of the CDR3 is 14 residues. CDR1 and CDR2 from the germline V gene are LNHDA and SQIVND (reference sequence). The junction had 6 bases not matched to a gene; V was cut back by 5 bases and J by 7 bases.

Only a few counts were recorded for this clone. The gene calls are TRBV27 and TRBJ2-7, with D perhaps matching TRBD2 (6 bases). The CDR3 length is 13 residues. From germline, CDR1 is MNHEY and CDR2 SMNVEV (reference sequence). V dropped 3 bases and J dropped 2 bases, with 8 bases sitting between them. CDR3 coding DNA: TGTGCCAGCAGTTTTGGGACTCCCTACGAGCAGTACTTC. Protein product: CASSFGTPYEQYF.

CDR3 sequence reads: CASSLLRDRVYEQYF. As DNA, the CDR3 is TGTGCCAGCAGTTTACTCCGGGACAGGGTATACGAGCAGTACTTC. This sequence joins TRBV28 and TRBJ2-7; 9 bases map to TRBD1. The V and J ends lost 2 bases and 4 bases, in that order; junction bases with no gene match: 6. This CDR3 region has 15 residues. Germline assignment: CDR1 MDHEN and CDR2 SYDVKM.